These 21 T cell receptor beta chains share one sample of origin, sequenced in a study of blood T cell repertoires in COVID-19. Using immunoSEQ multiplex PCR, the repertoire was profiled, and TCRdb retains in-frame clones only, with some absent. The repertoire holds 210,000 or so clones, roughly nine tenths seen once, with approximately 11% in the top ten. The sequenced sample consisted of PBMCs or T cells enriched from blood (not recorded which). All receptors derive from a man between 25 and 39 years old who had recovered from COVID-19.

This sequence joins TRBV11-2 and TRBJ2-1; D possibly corresponds to TRBD2 (7 bases). The CDR3 loop spans 15 amino acids. Germline values: CDR1 SGHAT, CDR2 FQNNGV. V lost 1 base and J lost 4, with 11 bases in between. This CDR3 is CASSLVRGAYNEQFF. The CDR3 nucleotides read TGTGCCAGCAGCTTAGTTCGGGGGGCATACAATGAGCAGTTCTTC.

This clone was seen more than once but under ten times. The rearrangement uses TRBV10-1 and TRBJ2-2, with 8 bases aligning to TRBD1. V shed 0 bases, J shed 5 bases, and the junction held 5 bases outside the gene matches. Germline V lookup: CDR1 WNHNN, CDR2 SYGVQD (reference sequence). The CDR3 loop spans 16 amino acids. CDR3 loop: CASSESTGVGTGELFF. The CDR3 coding sequence is TGCGCCAGCAGTGAGTCGACAGGGGTTGGTACCGGGGAGCTGTTTTTT.

The chain combines TRBV7-9 with TRBJ2-3; possible D gene TRBD1, 7 bases. The V gene's germline CDR1 is SEHNR and CDR2 FQNEAQ (reference sequence). The CDR3 extends over 16 amino acids. The germline V and J ends were trimmed by 6 bases and 0 bases, with 16 bases remaining between them. The CDR3 reads CASRRRGPYSTDTQYF. The CDR3 bases are TGTGCCAGCAGGAGGAGGGGGCCGTATAGCACAGATACGCAGTATTTT.

The chain has TRBV5-1 and TRBJ2-7; 8 positions agree with TRBD1. The CDR3 extends over 15 amino acids. The J segment lost 3 bases and the V segment lost 0 bases, leaving 5 bases of the junction unmatched. Germline loops: CDR1 SGHRS, CDR2 YFSETQ. The CDR3: CASSLVAGGYYEQYF. CDR3 nucleotide sequence: TGCGCCAGCAGCTTGGTGGCAGGGGGCTACTACGAGCAGTACTTC. The whole variable domain, filled in from reference TRBV5-1 and TRBJ2-7, reads KAGVTQTPRYLIKTRGQQVTLSCSPISGHRSVSWYQQTPGQGLQFLFEYFSETQRNKGNFPGRFSGRQFSNSRSEMNVSTLELGDSALYLCASSLVAGGYYEQYFGPGTRLTVT.

J is TRBJ2-7 and V is TRBV2; D is perhaps TRBD2 (5 bases). V was clipped by 1 base and J by 9 bases, with 19 bases between them. From germline, CDR1 is SNHLY and CDR2 FYNNEI. The CDR3 spans 15 residues. The CDR3 region is CASSEVRGALEGQYF. DNA of the CDR3: TGTGCCAGCAGTGAAGTTCGGGGTGCACTAGAAGGGCAGTACTTC. Full variable domain (remainder filled in from reference TRBV2 and TRBJ2-7): EPEVTQTPSHQVTQMGQEVILRCVPISNHLYFYWYRQILGQKVEFLVSFYNNEISEKSEIFDDQFSVERPDGSNFTLKIRSTKLEDSAMYFCASSEVRGALEGQYFGPGTRLTVT.

The chain couples TRBV28 to TRBJ1-2; D uncertain. Germline-derived CDR1 and CDR2 are MDHEN and SYDVKM. V shed 1 base and J shed 3 bases, with 9 bases lying between them. CDR3 length equals 14 residues. CDR3 loop: CASSLSSGHYGYTF. The CDR3, as DNA: TGTGCCAGCAGTTTATCCTCTGGCCACTATGGCTACACCTTC.

This chain uses TRBV30 with TRBJ1-5; the D is unclear. V lost 5 bases, J lost 7 bases, and 9 bases lay in between. Germline lookup yields CDR1 GTSNPN and CDR2 SVGIG (reference sequence). The CDR3 has 11 residues. The CDR3 spells CAWGSKQPQHF. In DNA form, the CDR3 reads TGTGCCTGGGGATCCAAACAGCCCCAGCATTTT.

The rearrangement uses TRBV5-1 and TRBJ2-5, with a weak D call TRBD2 (6 bases). The CDR3 totals 14 residues. Between the trimmed V and J ends, which lost 3 bases and 4 bases, there was a span of 13 bases. Germline-derived CDR1 and CDR2 are SGHRS and YFSETQ. As DNA, the CDR3 is TGCGCCAGCAGCTCAATGGGGGGAGGAGAGACCCAGTACTTC. Amino acid sequence: CASSSMGGGETQYF.

V is TRBV30 and J is TRBJ1-2, with 7 nucleotides matching TRBD1. The germline V gene encodes CDR1 GTSNPN and CDR2 SVGIG (reference sequence). J gave up 2 bases and V 8 bases, and 8 bases lay outside the gene matches. The CDR3 has 13 amino acids. In DNA form, the CDR3 reads TGTGCCGAGGAACCGACAGGGAACTATGGCTACACCTTC. This gives the protein CAEEPTGNYGYTF.

This clone was picked up a small number of times. The genes are TRBV7-8 and TRBJ2-1; 8 bases line up with TRBD2. Germline loops: CDR1 SGHVS, CDR2 FQNEAQ. The CDR3 is 17 residues long. V shed 1 base, J shed 10 bases, and the junction held 15 bases outside the gene matches. As DNA, the CDR3 is TGTGCCAGCAGCTTAGGTGGTAGGAGCGGGAGAATCATAGAGCAGTTCTTC. Residues: CASSLGGRSGRIIEQFF.

The V call is TRBV28, the J call TRBJ2-1, with TRBD1 matching 9 bases. The ends lost 3 bases at V and 7 bases at J; junction bases unmatched: 7. Germline CDR1 is MDHEN and CDR2 is SYDVKM. There are 15 residues in the CDR3. The CDR3: CASSFLGQGRNEQFF. The DNA of the CDR3 is TGTGCCAGCAGTTTTCTGGGACAGGGTAGGAATGAGCAGTTCTTC.

The chain couples TRBV10-1 to TRBJ1-5; D gene ambiguous. Germline V gene sequence: CDR1 WNHNN, CDR2 SYGVQD (reference sequence). The CDR3 has 14 residues. Deletions cut 0 bases from V and 2 bases from J, with 5 bases between. CDR3 sequence reads: CASSESGGNQPQHF. The CDR3 coding sequence is TGCGCCAGCAGTGAGTCCGGGGGCAATCAGCCCCAGCATTTT.

Written as DNA, the CDR3 is TGTGCCAGCAGTGCCCAGGGGGCAGGATCCCCACCCCTCCACTTT. Its translation: CASSAQGAGSPPLHF. The chain carries TRBV7-9 and TRBJ1-6; 8 nucleotides agree with TRBD1. This CDR3 is built from 15 residues. Trimming took 6 bases from V and 11 from J; bases not matched to a gene: 12. Germline V lookup: CDR1 SEHNR, CDR2 FQNEAQ (reference sequence). The entire variable domain, with the rest obtained from reference TRBV7-9 and TRBJ1-6, is as follows: DTGVSQNPRHKITKRGQNVTFRCDPISEHNRLYWYRQTLGQGPEFLTYFQNEAQLEKSRLLSDRFSAERPKGSFSTLEIQRTEQGDSAMYLCASSAQGAGSPPLHFGNGTRLTVT.

J is TRBJ1-1 and V is TRBV6-2 or TRBV6-3; 7 nucleotides agree with TRBD1. This CDR3 region has 16 residues. The germline V gene has CDR1 MNHEY and CDR2 SVGEGT. Trimming removed 2 bases from V and 0 bases from J; junction bases left unmatched: 6. The CDR3 loop is CASSYRGGLMNTEAFF. In nucleotides, the CDR3 is TGTGCCAGCAGTTACAGAGGGGGCCTCATGAACACTGAAGCTTTCTTT.

The chain links TRBV5-1 to TRBJ2-1; 7 positions agree with TRBD1. The trim removed 4 bases at V and 6 bases at J, leaving 7 bases unmatched. Germline lookup yields CDR1 SGHRS and CDR2 YFSETQ. The CDR3 has 14 residues. The CDR3 here is CASSLGQASNEQFF. CDR3 coding DNA: TGCGCCAGCAGCCTCGGACAGGCGTCCAATGAGCAGTTCTTC.

The genes are TRBV28 and TRBJ2-5, with D uncertain. CDR1 and CDR2 from the germline V gene are MDHEN and SYDVKM. This CDR3 has 14 amino acids. V was cut by 7 bases and J by 0 bases, with 12 bases left in between. The CDR3, as DNA: TGTGCCAGCATGGAAGGCGGCGACCAAGAGACCCAGTACTTC. This encodes CASMEGGDQETQYF.

This CDR3 is CASSSDSNQPQHF. DNA of the CDR3: TGTGCCAGCTCGTCAGACAGTAACCAGCCCCAGCATTTT. V and J are TRBV18 and TRBJ1-5; D might be TRBD1 (5 bases). The CDR3 runs to 13 residues. Germline CDR1 and CDR2: KGHSH and LQKENI. The V gene lost 6 bases and the J gene lost 7 bases, with 13 bases spanning the gap. Full variable domain (outside the CDR3, taken from reference TRBV18 and TRBJ1-5): NAGVMQNPRHLVRRRGQEARLRCSPMKGHSHVYWYRQLPEEGLKFMVYLQKENIIDESGMPKERFSAEFPKEGPSILRIQQVVRGDSAAYFCASSSDSNQPQHFGDGTRLSIL.

The chain recombines TRBV7-9 with TRBJ1-2, with D maybe TRBD1 (5 bases). The CDR3 is 16 residues long. The ends were cut back, 1 base at V and 4 bases at J, with 16 bases in the middle. Germline CDR1 SEHNR, CDR2 FQNEAQ (reference sequence). CDR3 sequence (DNA): TGTGCCAGCAGCTTAGATAGTAGTGGGGGAGGCTATGGCTACACCTTC. Protein sequence: CASSLDSSGGGYGYTF. Full variable domain (rest looked up from reference TRBV7-9 and TRBJ1-2): DTGVSQNPRHKITKRGQNVTFRCDPISEHNRLYWYRQTLGQGPEFLTYFQNEAQLEKSRLLSDRFSAERPKGSFSTLEIQRTEQGDSAMYLCASSLDSSGGGYGYTFGSGTRLTVV.

This chain links TRBV28 with TRBJ1-3; the D is unclear. Germline V CDR1 and CDR2: MDHEN, SYDVKM. This CDR3 region has 11 residues. V lost 6 bases, J lost 7 bases, and 7 bases lay in between. CDR3 protein: CASSAGNTIYF. The CDR3 bases are TGTGCCAGCAGCGCCGGGAACACCATATATTTT.

The genes are TRBV7-9 and TRBJ1-2; D unresolved. The germline V and J ends were trimmed by 2 bases and 0 bases, with 4 bases remaining between them. The V gene's germline CDR1 is SEHNR and CDR2 FQNEAQ (reference sequence). The length of the CDR3 is 13 residues. CDR3 DNA: TGTGCCAGCAGCTTACAGGCTAACTATGGCTACACCTTC. Translating gives CASSLQANYGYTF. The variable domain in full, with the rest retrieved from reference TRBV7-9 and TRBJ1-2, is DTGVSQNPRHKITKRGQNVTFRCDPISEHNRLYWYRQTLGQGPEFLTYFQNEAQLEKSRLLSDRFSAERPKGSFSTLEIQRTEQGDSAMYLCASSLQANYGYTFGSGTRLTVV.

The chain recombines TRBV9 with TRBJ1-2; possible D gene TRBD1, 6 bases. V lost 2 bases to trimming and J lost 3 bases, with 11 bases between them. Looked up from germline, CDR1 is SGDLS and CDR2 is YYNGEE. CDR3 size: 14 residues. The CDR3 protein is CASSVAGADYGYTF. The CDR3 DNA reads as TGTGCCAGCAGCGTGGCAGGGGCGGACTATGGCTACACCTTC. The full variable domain, its missing parts supplied by reference TRBV9 and TRBJ1-2, is DSGVTQTPKHLITATGQRVTLRCSPRSGDLSVYWYQQSLDQGLQFLIQYYNGEERAKGNILERFSAQQFPDLHSELNLSSLELGDSALYFCASSVAGADYGYTFGSGTRLTVV.